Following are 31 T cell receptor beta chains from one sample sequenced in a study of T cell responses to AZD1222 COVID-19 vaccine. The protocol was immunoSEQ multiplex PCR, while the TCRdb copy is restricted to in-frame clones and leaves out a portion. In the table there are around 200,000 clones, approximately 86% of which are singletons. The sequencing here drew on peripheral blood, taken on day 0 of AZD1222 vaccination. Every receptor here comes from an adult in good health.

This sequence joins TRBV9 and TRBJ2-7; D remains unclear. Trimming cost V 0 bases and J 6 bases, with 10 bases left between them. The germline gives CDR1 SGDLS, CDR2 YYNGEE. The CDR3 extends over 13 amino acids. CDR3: CASSVGVESEQYF. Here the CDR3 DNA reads TGTGCCAGCAGCGTAGGGGTCGAGTCCGAGCAGTACTTC.

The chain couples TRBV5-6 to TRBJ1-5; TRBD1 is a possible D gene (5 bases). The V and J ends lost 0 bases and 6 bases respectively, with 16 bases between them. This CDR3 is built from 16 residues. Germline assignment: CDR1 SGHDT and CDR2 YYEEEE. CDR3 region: CASSLAGGAGGQPQHF. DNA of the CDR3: TGTGCCAGCAGCTTGGCCGGAGGGGCAGGCGGTCAGCCCCAGCATTTT.

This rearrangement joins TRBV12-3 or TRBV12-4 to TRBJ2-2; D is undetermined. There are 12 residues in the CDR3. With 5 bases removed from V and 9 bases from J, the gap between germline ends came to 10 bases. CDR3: CASSLTYRELFF. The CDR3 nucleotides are TGTGCCAGCAGTCTCACCTACCGGGAGCTGTTTTTT.

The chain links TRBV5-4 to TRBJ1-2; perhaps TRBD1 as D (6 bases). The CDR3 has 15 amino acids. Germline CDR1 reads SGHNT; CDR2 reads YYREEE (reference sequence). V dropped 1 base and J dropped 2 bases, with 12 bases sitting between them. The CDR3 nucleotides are TGTGCCAGCAGCTTGACAGGGACGGGAAACTATGGCTACACCTTC. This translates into CASSLTGTGNYGYTF.

The CDR3 loop reads CASSEKDLATNEKLFF. As DNA, the CDR3 is TGTGCCAGCAGTGAAAAGGACCTTGCAACTAATGAAAAACTGTTTTTT. This chain links TRBV6-1 with TRBJ1-4; D is uncertain. Germline V gives CDR1 MNHNS, CDR2 SASEGT. The V end was cut by 2 bases, the J end by 0 bases, with 10 bases between. This CDR3 contains 16 residues.

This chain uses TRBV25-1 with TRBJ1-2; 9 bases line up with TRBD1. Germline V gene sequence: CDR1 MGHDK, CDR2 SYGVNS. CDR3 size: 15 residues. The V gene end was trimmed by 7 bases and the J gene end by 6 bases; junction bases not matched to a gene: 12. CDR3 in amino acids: CASKEGDRESDGYTF. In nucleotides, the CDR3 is TGTGCCAGCAAAGAGGGGGACAGGGAGTCGGATGGCTACACCTTC.

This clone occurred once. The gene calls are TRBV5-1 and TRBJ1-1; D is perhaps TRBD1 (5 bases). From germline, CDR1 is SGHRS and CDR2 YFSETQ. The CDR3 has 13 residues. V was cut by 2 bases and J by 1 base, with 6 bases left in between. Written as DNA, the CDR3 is TGCGCCAGCAGCTTTGACAGGAACACTGAAGCTTTCTTT. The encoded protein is CASSFDRNTEAFF.

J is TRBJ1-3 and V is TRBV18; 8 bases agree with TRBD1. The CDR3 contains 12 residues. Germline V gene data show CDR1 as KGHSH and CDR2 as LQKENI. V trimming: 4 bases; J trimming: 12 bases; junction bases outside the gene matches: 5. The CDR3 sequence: CASSQTGTGIYF. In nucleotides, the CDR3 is TGTGCCAGCTCACAAACCGGGACAGGCATATATTTT.

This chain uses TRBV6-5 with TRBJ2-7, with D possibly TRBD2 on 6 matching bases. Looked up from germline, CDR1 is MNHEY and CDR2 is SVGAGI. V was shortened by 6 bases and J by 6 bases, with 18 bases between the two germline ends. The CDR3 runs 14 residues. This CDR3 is CASRGGTETLEQYF. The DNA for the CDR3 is TGTGCCAGCAGAGGAGGGACCGAAACTCTCGAGCAGTACTTC.

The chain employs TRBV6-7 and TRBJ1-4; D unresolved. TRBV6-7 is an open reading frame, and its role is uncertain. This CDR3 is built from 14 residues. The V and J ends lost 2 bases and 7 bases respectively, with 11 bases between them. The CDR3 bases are TGTGCCAGCAGTTACCCTAGGAAGGGTGAAAAACTGTTTTTT. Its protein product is CASSYPRKGEKLFF.

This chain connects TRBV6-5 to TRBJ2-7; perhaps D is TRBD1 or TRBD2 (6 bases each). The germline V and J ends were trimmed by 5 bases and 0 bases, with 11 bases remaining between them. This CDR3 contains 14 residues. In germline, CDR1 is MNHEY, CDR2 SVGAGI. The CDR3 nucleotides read TGTGCCAGCAGTCTGAGGGGGGACTCCTACGAGCAGTACTTC. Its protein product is CASSLRGDSYEQYF.

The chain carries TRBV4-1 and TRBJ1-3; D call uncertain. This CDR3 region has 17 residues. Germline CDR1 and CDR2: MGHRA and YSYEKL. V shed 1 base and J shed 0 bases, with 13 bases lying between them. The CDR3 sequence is CASSQVGRQRSGNTIYF. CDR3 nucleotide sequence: TGCGCCAGCAGCCAAGTAGGGCGGCAGCGCTCTGGAAACACCATATATTTT.

DNA for the CDR3: TGCGCCAGCAGCTTGGCCGGCCCACCCACAGATACGCAGTATTTT. It specifies CASSLAGPPTDTQYF. The rearrangement joins TRBV5-1 to TRBJ2-3; D is unresolved. The CDR3 covers 15 residues. Deletions cut 0 bases from V and 2 bases from J, with 10 bases between. Germline assignment: CDR1 SGHRS and CDR2 YFSETQ. Together with reference TRBV5-1 and TRBJ2-3, the CDR3 gives the full variable domain: KAGVTQTPRYLIKTRGQQVTLSCSPISGHRSVSWYQQTPGQGLQFLFEYFSETQRNKGNFPGRFSGRQFSNSRSEMNVSTLELGDSALYLCASSLAGPPTDTQYFGPGTRLTVL.

The CDR3, as DNA: TGTGCCAGAAGCGCAGATGGCAGGGTCGAGCAGTACTTC. Residues: CARSADGRVEQYF. The chain recombines TRBV7-5 with TRBJ2-7; TRBD1, the D gene given by the table, was not confirmed from the DNA. TRBV7-5 is deemed a pseudogene. This CDR3 is built from 13 residues.

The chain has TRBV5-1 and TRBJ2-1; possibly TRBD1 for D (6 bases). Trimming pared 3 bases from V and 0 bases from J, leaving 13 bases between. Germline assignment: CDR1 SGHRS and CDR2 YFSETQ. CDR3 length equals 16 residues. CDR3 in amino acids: CASSWDRGFSYNEQFF. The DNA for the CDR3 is TGCGCCAGCAGCTGGGATAGGGGGTTCTCCTACAATGAGCAGTTCTTC.

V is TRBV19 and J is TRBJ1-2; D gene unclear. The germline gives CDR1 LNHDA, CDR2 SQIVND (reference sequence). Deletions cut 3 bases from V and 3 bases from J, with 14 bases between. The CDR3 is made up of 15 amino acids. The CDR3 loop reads CASSISDTQYYGYTF. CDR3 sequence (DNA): TGTGCCAGTAGTATTAGCGATACCCAATACTATGGCTACACCTTC.

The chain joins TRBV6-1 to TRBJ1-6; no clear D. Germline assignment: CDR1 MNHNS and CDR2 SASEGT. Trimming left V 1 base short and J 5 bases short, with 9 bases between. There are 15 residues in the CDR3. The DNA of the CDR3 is TGTGCCAGCAGTGAAGATTGGTGGAATAATTCACCCCTCCACTTT. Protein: CASSEDWWNNSPLHF.

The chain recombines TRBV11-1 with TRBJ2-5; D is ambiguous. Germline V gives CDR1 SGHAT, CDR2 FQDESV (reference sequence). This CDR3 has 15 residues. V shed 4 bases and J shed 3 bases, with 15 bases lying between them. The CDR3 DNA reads TGTGCCAGCAGCTCCTCGTCCTTAGAAAAAGAGACCCAGTACTTC. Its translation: CASSSSSLEKETQYF.

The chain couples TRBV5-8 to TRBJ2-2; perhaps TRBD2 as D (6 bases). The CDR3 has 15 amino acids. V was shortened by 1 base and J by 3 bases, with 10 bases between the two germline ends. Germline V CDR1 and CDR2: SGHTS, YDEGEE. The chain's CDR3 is CASSLMREDTGELFF. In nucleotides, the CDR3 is TGTGCCAGCAGCTTGATGAGGGAGGACACCGGGGAGCTGTTTTTT.

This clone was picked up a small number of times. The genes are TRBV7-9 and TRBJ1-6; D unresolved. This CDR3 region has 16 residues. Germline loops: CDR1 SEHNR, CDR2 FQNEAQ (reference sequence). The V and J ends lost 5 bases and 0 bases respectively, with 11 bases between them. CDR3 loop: CASSRPEVSYNSPLHF. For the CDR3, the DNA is TGTGCCAGCAGCCGTCCCGAAGTCTCCTATAATTCACCCCTCCACTTT.

This CDR3 reads CATDRAGNQPQHF. In DNA form, the CDR3 reads TGTGCCACGGACAGGGCGGGCAATCAGCCCCAGCATTTT. J is TRBJ1-5 and V is TRBV10-3; TRBD1 aligns across 8 bases. Germline CDR1 is ENHRY and CDR2 is SYGVKD. The CDR3 extends over 13 amino acids. V lost 10 bases, J lost 2 bases, and 4 bases stayed unmatched.

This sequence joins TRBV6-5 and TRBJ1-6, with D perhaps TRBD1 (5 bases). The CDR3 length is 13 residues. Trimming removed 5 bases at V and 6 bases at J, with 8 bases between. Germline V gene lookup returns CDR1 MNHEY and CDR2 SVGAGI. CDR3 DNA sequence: TGTGCCAGCAGTCGACAGAGTAATTCACCCCTCCACTTT. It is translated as CASSRQSNSPLHF.

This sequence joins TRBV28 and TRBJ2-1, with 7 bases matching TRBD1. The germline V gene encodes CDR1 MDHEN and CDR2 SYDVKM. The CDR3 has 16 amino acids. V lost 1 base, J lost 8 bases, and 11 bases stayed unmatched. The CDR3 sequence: CASSLYGTDRVDEQFF. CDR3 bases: TGTGCCAGCAGTTTATATGGGACAGATAGAGTGGATGAGCAGTTCTTC. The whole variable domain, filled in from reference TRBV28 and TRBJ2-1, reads DVKVTQSSRYLVKRTGEKVFLECVQDMDHENMFWYRQDPGLGLRLIYFSYDVKMKEKGDIPEGYSVSREKKERFSLILESASTNQTSMYLCASSLYGTDRVDEQFFGPGTRLTVL.

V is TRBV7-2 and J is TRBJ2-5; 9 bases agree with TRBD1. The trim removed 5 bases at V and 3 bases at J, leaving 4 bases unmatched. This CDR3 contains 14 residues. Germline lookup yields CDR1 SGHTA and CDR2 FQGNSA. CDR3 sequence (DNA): TGTGCCAGCAGCGTGGGACAGGGTGAAGAGACCCAGTACTTC. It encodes CASSVGQGEETQYF.

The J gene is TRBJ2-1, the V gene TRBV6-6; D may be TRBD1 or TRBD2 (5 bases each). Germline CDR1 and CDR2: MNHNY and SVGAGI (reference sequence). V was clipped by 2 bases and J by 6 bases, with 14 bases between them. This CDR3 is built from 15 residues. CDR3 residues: CASSYEVARGNEQFF. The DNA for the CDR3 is TGTGCCAGCAGTTACGAAGTAGCGAGGGGCAATGAGCAGTTCTTC.

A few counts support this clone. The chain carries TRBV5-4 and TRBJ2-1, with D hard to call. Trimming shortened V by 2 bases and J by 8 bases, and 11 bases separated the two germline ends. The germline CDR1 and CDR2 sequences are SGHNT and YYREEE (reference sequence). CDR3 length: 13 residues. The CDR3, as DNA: TGTGCCAGCAGCTTCCGCCGACAAGATGAGCAGTTCTTC. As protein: CASSFRRQDEQFF.

The CDR3 loop is CASSPIDPRYTEAFF. CDR3 DNA: TGTGCCAGCAGCCCAATCGACCCGAGGTACACTGAAGCTTTCTTT. This chain links TRBV28 with TRBJ1-1; D unclear. The V end was cut by 6 bases, the J end by 3 bases, with 17 bases between. Per the germline V gene, CDR1 is MDHEN and CDR2 is SYDVKM. The CDR3 extends over 15 amino acids.

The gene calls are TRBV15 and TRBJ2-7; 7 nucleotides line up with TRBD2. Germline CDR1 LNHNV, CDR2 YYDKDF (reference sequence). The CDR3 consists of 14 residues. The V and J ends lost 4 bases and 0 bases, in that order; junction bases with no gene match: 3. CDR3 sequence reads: CATSKSGGSYEQYF. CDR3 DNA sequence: TGTGCCACCAGCAAGTCGGGGGGCTCCTACGAGCAGTACTTC.

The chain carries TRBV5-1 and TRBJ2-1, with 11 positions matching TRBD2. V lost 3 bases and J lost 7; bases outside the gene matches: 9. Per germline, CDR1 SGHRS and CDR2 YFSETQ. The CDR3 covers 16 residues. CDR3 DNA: TGCGCCAGCAGCTCCGTACTAGCGGGGGCGGGGAATGAGCAGTTCTTC. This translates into CASSSVLAGAGNEQFF.

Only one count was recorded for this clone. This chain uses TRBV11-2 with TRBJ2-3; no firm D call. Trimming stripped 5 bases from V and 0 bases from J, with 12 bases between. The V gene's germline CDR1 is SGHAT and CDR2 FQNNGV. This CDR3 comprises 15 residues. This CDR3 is CASSADGSSTDTQYF. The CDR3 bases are TGTGCCAGCAGCGCAGACGGATCTAGCACAGATACGCAGTATTTT.

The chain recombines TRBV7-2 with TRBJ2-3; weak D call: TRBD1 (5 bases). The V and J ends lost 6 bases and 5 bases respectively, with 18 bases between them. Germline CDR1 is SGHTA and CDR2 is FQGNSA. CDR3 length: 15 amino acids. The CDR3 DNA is TGTGCCAGCAGGGTTTTAATAGGGGCCAGAGATACGCAGTATTTT. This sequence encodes CASRVLIGARDTQYF.